This TCR beta chain derives from a study of blood T cell repertoires in COVID-19 (dated by TCRdb to about 2020). The study in broad terms: Samples covering the acute and convalescent phases of COVID-19 were provided by collaborators in the United States, Italy and Spain. The samples were drawn from two sources: the first 160 participants of the ongoing ImmuneRACE study, and 1,200 or so subjects contributed by 6 global collaborators. The dataset comprised deeply sampled blood TCRbeta repertoires from subjects exposed to, actively infected with, or recovered from COVID-19. A freely available public database, intended as a resource for researchers studying the immune response to SARS-CoV-2, is where the repertoires were released. Where available, HLA class I and class II types were taken from metadata supplied by the sample provider and were not determined by assay-based typing. The sample metadata nearly always contained a de-identified subject ID, COVID-19 status, age in years and sex. The prospective study material was composed of cDNA or gDNA derived from T cells, B-cell-depleted T cells, or PBMCs.

The collaborating institutions used their own protocols to collect whole blood in K2EDTA tubes. For TCRbeta analysis, collaborators shipped samples as frozen whole blood, isolated PBMCs, or DNA extracted from either of those sample types. The study at large found these results: The quantity of clinical and demographic metadata differed by source and by participant and was supplied without curation.

Comments on this clone: The clone's antigen remains unknown. It has no much larger one-base neighbor in the sample; base qualities were not kept.

TCRbeta CDR3 regions were amplified from genomic DNA by means of the immunoSEQ Assay, a bias-controlled multiplex PCR. The study's processing was this. Within the assay, amplification of reference gene primers was used to estimate how many nucleated cells each sample contained. To quantify the absolute abundance of each unique TCRbeta CDR3 rearrangement, sequence reads were collapsed and filtered. For each sample, productive Simpson clonality was calculated as the square root of Simpson's diversity index across productive rearrangements. The table was pulled from immuneACCESS by TCRdb, which kept in-frame rearrangements only. Such tables lose some clones; where checked, under half of the loss comes from unresolved V genes, and the rest has no known cause. The V and J calls and clone size are taken from that table; D and trimming were inferred from the DNA. The sample profile shows over 200,000 clones; 85% to 90% of them were found once. 5.9% of the sample is taken by the ten largest.

The V and J ends are trimmed by 4 bases and 2 bases, leaving 12 bases between them. The germline V gene sets CDR1 to SQVTM and CDR2 to ANQGSEA. Taken from cysteine to phenylalanine, the CDR3 has 14 residues. The sequence is cut down to CDR3 DNA, 42 bases in frame from base 1. The clonotype comes from a man at least 80 years old with acute or convalescent COVID-19. The chain uses TRBV29-1 and TRBJ1-5; TRBD1 could be the D gene, as 5 bases match. Sequenced material: peripheral blood. The nucleotide sequence reads TGCAGCGTTGCGGGGGGAGTGGGCAATCAGCCCCAGCATTTT. The translation is CSVAGGVGNQPQHF. The variable domain in full, with residues beyond the CDR3 obtained from the reference TRBV29-1 and TRBJ1-5 genes, is SAVISQKPSRDICQRGTSLTIQCQVDSQVTMMFWYRQQPGQSLTLIATANQGSEATYESGFVIDKFPISRPNLTFSTLTVSNMSPEDSSIYLCSVAGGVGNQPQHFGDGTRLSIL.